The clone carrying this T cell receptor beta chain was seen a few times. Its specificity is unknown. As TCR cDNA was made by 5'RACE template switching, a universal primer site and UMIs were added. Each CDR3 protein gets one entry after TCRdb re-called the 5' RACE reads with MiXCR. This sample has around 300,000 distinct CDR3 sequences, with around 4.5% found just once. This specimen comes from a study of T cells after yellow fever vaccination. The study's findings and limits: Post-booster reappearance was seen for most primary-vaccination clones (about 96% CD4, 88% CD8). Faster peaking, at day 5 versus 15, marked a secondary response that was weaker.

Germline V gene lookup returns CDR1 DFQATT and CDR2 SNEGSKA (reference sequence). The CDR3 length is 15 residues. V was shortened by 3 bases and J by 0 bases, with 13 bases between the two germline ends. The gene calls are TRBV20-1 and TRBJ2-3, with D tentatively TRBD1 or TRBD2 (5 bases each). This clonotype was sampled from a young man who received the YFV17D yellow fever vaccine. Sample: PBMCs, taken 15 days after the yellow fever booster vaccination. Here the CDR3 DNA reads TGCAGTGCTAGTCGTCCCGGGACCAGCACAGATACGCAGTATTTT. Amino acid sequence: CSASRPGTSTDTQYF.